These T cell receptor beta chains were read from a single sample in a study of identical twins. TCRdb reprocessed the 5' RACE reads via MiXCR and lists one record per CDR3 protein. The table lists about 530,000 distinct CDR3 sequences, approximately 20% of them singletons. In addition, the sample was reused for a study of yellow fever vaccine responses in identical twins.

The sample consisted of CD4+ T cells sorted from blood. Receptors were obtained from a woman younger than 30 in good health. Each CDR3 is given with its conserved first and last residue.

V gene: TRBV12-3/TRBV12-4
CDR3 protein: CASRTSGGLPPGNEQFF

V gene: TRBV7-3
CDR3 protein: CASSLSSGAYNEQFF

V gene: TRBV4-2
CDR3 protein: CASSQVAQGGRDTGELFF

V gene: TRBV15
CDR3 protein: CATSRGTGGTYEQYF

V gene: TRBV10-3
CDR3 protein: CAISAQDSSTDTQYF

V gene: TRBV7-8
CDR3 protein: CASSWGAASGTRGIYNEQFF

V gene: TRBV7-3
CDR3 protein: CASSTGTGNTGELFF

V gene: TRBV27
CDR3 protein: CARKRDRDQPQHF

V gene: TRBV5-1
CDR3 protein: CASSLLGNTGELFF

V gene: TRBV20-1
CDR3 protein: CSASGQGGRNTEAFF

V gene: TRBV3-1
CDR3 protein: CASRTSSTDTQYF

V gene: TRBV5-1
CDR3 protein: CASSSATSASYNEQFF

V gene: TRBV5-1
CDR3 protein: CASTLDGSSTDTQYF

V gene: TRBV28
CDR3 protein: CASSFRDRDRREGTNTGELFF

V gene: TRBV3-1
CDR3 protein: CASSQGFELFF

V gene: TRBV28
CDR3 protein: CASSFQDARGKNIQYF

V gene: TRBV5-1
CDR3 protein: CASSSGSGGTGELFF

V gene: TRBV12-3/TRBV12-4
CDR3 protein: CASSSTGTGYEQYF

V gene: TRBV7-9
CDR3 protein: CASAQGILSYEQYF

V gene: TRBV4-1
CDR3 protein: CASSQGLQERNIQYF

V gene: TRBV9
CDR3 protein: CASSPRGGPSYNEQFF

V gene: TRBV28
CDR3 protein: CASSMGTGGASRGSTEAFF

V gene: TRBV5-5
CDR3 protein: CASSLWSGTIYNEQFF

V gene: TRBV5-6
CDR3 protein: CASSLASGGSGYGYTF

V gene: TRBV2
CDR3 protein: CASSEGGGATQETQYF

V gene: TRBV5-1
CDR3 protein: CASSEGAYNEQFF

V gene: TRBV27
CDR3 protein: CASTQPGANTDTQYF

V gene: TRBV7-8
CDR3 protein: CASSLAVTGGVAKNIQYF

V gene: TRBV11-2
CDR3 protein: CASSPRGDTGELFF

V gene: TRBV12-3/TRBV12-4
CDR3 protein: CASGRGTGNNSPLHF

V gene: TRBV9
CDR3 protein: CASSVQGWDEQFF

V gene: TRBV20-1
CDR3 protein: CSALQNLYEQYF

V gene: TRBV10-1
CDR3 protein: CASSEASSPSDTQYF

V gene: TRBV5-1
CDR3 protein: CASSQQTGLGTDTQYF

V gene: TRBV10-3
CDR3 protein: CAISDLNQPQHF

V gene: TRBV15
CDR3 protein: CATSRDRRGLDEQYF

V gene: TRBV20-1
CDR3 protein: CSALGLRNNEQFF

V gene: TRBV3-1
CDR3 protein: CASSQGLSYNSPLHF

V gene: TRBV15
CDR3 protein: CATSRRLTIPYNEQFF

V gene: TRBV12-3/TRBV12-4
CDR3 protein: CASRPTTIGELFF

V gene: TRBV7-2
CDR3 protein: CASSLYSGGTYEQYF

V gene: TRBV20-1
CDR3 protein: CSATPPSGLVHYNEQFF

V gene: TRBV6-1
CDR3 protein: CASSDLKKLFF

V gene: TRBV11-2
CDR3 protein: CASSLGLLKTRGDEQFF

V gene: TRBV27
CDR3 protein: CASRLTRSTDTQYF

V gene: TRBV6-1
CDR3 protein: CASCRRGGTIGELFF

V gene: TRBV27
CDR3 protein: CASRTSSGGTDTQYF